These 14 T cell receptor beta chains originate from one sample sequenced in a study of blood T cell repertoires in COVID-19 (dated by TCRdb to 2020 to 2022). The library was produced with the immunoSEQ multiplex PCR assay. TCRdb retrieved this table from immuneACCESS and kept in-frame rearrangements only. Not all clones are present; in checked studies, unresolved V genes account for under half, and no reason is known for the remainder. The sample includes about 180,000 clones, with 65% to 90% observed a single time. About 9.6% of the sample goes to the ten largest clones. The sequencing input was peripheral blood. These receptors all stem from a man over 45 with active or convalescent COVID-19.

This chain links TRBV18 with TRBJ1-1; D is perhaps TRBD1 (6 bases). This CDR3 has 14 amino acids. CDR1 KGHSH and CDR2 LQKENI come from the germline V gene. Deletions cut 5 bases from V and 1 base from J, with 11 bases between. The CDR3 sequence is CASSTEGQNTEAFF. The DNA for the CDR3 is TGTGCCAGCTCAACCGAGGGACAGAACACTGAAGCTTTCTTT.

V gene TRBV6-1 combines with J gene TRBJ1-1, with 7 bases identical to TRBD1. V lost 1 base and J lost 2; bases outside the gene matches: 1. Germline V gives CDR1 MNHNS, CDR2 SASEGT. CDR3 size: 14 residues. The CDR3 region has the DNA TGTGCCAGCAGTGAAGGACAGGGAAACACTGAAGCTTTCTTT. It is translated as CASSEGQGNTEAFF.

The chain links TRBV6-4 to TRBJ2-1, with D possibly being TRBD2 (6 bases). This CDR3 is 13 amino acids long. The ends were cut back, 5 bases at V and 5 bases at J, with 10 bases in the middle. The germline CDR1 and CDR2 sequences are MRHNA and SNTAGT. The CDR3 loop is CASSFSGNNEQFF. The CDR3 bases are TGTGCCAGCAGTTTTAGCGGTAACAATGAGCAGTTCTTC.

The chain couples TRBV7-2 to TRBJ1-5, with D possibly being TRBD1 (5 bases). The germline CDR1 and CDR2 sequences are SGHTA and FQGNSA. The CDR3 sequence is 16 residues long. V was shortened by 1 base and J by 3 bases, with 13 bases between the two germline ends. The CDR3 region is CASSLDVGAYNQPQHF. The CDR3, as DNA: TGTGCCAGCAGCTTAGATGTTGGGGCCTACAATCAGCCCCAGCATTTT.

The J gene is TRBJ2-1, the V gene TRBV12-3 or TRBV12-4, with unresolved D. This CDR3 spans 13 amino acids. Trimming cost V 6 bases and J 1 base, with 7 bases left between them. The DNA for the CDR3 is TGTGCCAGCAGACCAGATTCCTACAATGAGCAGTTCTTC. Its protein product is CASRPDSYNEQFF.

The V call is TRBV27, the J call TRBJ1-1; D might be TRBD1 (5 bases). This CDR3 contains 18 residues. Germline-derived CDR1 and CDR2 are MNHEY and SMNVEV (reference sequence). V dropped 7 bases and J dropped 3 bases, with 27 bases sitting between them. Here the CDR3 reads CASIQRVRDSTGHTEAFF. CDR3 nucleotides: TGTGCCAGCATCCAAAGGGTCCGGGACTCTACGGGGCACACTGAAGCTTTCTTT.

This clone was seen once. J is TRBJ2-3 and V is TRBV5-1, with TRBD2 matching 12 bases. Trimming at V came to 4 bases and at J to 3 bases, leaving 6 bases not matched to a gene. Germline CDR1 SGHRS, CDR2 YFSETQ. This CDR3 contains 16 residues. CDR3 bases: TGCGCCAGCAGCCTCCCTCTAGCGGGGGGGACAGATACGCAGTATTTT. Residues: CASSLPLAGGTDTQYF.

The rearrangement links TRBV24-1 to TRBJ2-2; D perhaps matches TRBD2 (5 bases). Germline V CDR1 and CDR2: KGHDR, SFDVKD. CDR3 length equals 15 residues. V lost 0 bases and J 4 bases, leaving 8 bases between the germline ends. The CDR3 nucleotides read TGTGCCACCAGTGATTTGAAGGAGGTCACCGGGGAGCTGTTTTTT. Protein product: CATSDLKEVTGELFF.

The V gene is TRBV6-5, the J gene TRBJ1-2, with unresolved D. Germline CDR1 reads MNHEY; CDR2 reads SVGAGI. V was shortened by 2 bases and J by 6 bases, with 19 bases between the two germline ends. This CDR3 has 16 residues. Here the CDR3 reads CASSYRRNPGQDGYTF. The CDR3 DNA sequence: TGTGCCAGCAGTTACAGGAGGAATCCCGGCCAGGATGGCTACACCTTC.

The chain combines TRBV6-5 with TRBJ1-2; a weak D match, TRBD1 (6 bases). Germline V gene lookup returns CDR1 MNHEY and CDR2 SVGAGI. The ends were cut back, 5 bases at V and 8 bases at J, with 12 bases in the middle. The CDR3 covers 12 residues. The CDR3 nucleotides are TGTGCCAGCAGTCAGGGGCGTGTGGGCTACACCTTC. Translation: CASSQGRVGYTF.

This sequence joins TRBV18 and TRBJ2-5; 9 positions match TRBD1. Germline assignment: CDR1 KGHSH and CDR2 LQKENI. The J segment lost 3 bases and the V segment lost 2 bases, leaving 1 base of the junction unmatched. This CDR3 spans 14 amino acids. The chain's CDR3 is CASSPTGGKETQYF. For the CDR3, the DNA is TGTGCCAGCTCACCAACAGGGGGCAAAGAGACCCAGTACTTC. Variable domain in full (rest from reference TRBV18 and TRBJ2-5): NAGVMQNPRHLVRRRGQEARLRCSPMKGHSHVYWYRQLPEEGLKFMVYLQKENIIDESGMPKERFSAEFPKEGPSILRIQQVVRGDSAAYFCASSPTGGKETQYFGPGTRLLVL.

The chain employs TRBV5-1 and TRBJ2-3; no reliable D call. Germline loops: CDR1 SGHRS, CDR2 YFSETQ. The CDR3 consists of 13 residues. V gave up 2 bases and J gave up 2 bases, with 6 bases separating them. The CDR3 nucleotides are TGCGCCAGCAGCTTCTCTACCACAGATACGCAGTATTTT. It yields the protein CASSFSTTDTQYF.

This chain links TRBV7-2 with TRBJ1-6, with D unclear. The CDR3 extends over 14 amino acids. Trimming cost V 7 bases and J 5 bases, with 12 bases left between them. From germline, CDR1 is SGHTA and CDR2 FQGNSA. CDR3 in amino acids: CASTRRVNNSPLHF. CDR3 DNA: TGTGCCAGCACCCGGAGGGTGAATAATTCACCCCTCCACTTT.

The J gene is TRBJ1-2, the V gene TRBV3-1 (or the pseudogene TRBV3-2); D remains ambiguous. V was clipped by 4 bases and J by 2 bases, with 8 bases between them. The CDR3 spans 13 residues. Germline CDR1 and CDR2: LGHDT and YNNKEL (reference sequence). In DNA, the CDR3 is TGTGCCAGCAGCCCAGACCCGAACTATGGCTACACCTTC. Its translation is CASSPDPNYGYTF.